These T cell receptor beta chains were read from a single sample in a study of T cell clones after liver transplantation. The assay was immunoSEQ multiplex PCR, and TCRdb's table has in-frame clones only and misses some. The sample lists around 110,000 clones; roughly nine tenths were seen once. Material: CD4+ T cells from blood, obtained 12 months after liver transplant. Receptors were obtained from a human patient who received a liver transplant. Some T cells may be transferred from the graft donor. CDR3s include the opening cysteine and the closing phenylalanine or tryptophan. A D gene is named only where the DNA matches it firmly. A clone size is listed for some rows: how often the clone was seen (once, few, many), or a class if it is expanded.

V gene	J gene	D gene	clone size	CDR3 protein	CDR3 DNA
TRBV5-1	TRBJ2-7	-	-	CASSLAVGPGEQYF	TGCGCCAGCAGCTTGGCGGTGGGGCCCGGGGAGCAGTACTTC
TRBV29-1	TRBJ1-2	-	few	CSVGPYEDGYTF	TGCAGCGTGGGACCCTACGAGGATGGCTACACCTTC
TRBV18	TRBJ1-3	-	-	CASSPLSEVNTIYF	TGTGCCAGCTCACCTCTGTCCGAAGTAAACACCATATATTTT
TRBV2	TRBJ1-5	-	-	CASRRDINQPQHF	TGTGCCAGCAGGCGTGACATTAATCAGCCCCAGCATTTT
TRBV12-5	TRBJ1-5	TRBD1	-	CASGFGQGTEPQHF	TGTGCTAGTGGTTTTGGACAGGGTACTGAGCCCCAGCATTTT
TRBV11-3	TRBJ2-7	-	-	CASSRGQNYEQYF	TGTGCCAGCAGCCGTGGACAAAATTACGAGCAGTACTTC
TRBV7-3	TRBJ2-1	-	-	CASSLQVARTHEQFF	TGTGCCAGCAGCTTACAAGTCGCCCGGACCCATGAGCAGTTCTTC
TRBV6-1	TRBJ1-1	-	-	CASSENGWGLSGAEAFF	TGTGCCAGCAGTGAAAACGGATGGGGCCTGTCGGGCGCTGAAGCTTTCTTT
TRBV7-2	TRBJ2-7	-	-	CASSLVWPPYEQYF	TGTGCCAGCAGCTTAGTGTGGCCTCCCTACGAGCAGTACTTC
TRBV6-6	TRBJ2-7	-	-	CASSYPPDYEQYF	TGTGCCAGCAGTTACCCACCGGACTACGAGCAGTACTTC
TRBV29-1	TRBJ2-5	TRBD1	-	CSSSSSGGETQYF	TGCAGCTCGTCGTCGTCAGGGGGAGAGACCCAGTACTTC
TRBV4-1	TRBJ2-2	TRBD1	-	CASSQVLQGATGELFF	TGCGCCAGCAGCCAAGTACTTCAGGGGGCGACCGGGGAGCTGTTTTTT
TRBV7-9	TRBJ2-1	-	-	CASSLGARTYNEQFF	TGTGCCAGCAGCTTAGGAGCGAGGACTTACAATGAGCAGTTCTTC
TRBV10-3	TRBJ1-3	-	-	CAISERNRDGENTIYF	TGTGCCATCAGTGAGAGAAACAGGGACGGAGAAAACACCATATATTTT
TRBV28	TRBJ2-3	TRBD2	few	CASSSPSGSSDTQYF	TGTGCCAGCAGTTCCCCGAGCGGGAGTTCAGATACGCAGTATTTT
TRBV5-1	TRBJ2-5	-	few	CASSLGRETQYF	TGCGCCAGCAGCTTGGGGCGCGAGACCCAGTACTTC
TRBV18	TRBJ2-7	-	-	CASSPNRVPSYEQYF	TGTGCCAGCTCCCCCAACAGGGTCCCATCTTACGAGCAGTACTTC
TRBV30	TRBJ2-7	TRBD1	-	CAWSAGGEQYF	TGTGCCTGGAGTGCAGGGGGTGAGCAGTACTTC
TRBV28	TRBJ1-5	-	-	CASIEGSASNQPQHF	TGTGCCAGCATTGAAGGATCCGCGAGCAATCAGCCCCAGCATTTT
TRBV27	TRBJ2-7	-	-	CASSFIGGSYEQYF	TGTGCCAGCAGTTTTATTGGGGGATCCTACGAGCAGTACTTC
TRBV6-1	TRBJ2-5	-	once	CASSAGRSQETQYF	TGTGCCAGCAGTGCTGGACGAAGCCAAGAGACCCAGTACTTC
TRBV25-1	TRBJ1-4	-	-	CASSGQGTNEKLFF	TGTGCCAGCAGTGGGCAGGGGACTAATGAAAAACTGTTTTTT
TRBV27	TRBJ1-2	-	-	CASSFAGHPRDYGYTF	TGTGCCAGCAGTTTTGCGGGACACCCTAGGGACTATGGCTACACCTTC
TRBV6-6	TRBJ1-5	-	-	CASSYEELDNQPQHF	TGTGCCAGCAGTTACGAGGAGTTGGACAATCAGCCCCAGCATTTT
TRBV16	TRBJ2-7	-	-	CASSRLASSYEQYF	TGTGCCAGCAGCCGATTAGCCTCTTCCTACGAGCAGTACTTC
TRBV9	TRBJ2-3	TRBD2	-	CASSVAAGGPTDTQYF	TGTGCCAGCAGCGTAGCAGCGGGAGGGCCTACAGATACGCAGTATTTT
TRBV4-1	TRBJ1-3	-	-	CASSQDGGPSGNTIYF	TGCGCCAGCAGCCAAGATGGCGGCCCCTCTGGAAACACCATATATTTT
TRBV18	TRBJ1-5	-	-	CASSRKAGGDQPQHF	TGTGCCAGCTCACGAAAGGCGGGCGGAGATCAGCCCCAGCATTTT
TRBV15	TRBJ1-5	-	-	CATSRAAHLSNQPQHF	TGTGCCACCAGCAGAGCGGCCCATCTTAGCAATCAGCCCCAGCATTTT
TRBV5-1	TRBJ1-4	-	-	CASSSQPGLIEKLFF	TGCGCCAGCAGCTCCCAACCGGGACTGATAGAAAAACTGTTTTTT
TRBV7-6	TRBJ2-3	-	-	CASSSTTSTAQYF	TGTGCCAGCAGCTCCACAACTAGCACGGCGCAGTATTTT
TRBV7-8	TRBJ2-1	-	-	CASSSTLSTGRVYNEQFF	TGTGCCAGCAGCTCGACACTCTCGACAGGGAGGGTTTACAATGAGCAGTTCTTC
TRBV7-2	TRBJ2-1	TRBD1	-	CASSLDRGRPHEQFF	TGTGCCAGCAGCTTAGACAGGGGGCGCCCCCATGAGCAGTTCTTC
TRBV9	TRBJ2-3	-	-	CASSVEATGDTQYF	TGTGCCAGCAGCGTAGAGGCTACCGGGGATACGCAGTATTTT
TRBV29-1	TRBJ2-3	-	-	CSFRDVYTQYF	TGCAGCTTCCGGGACGTCTATACGCAGTATTTT
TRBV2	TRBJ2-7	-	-	CASSPDIYEQYF	TGTGCCAGCAGTCCAGACATCTACGAGCAGTACTTC
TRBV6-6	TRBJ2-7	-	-	CASSAQPAFYEQYF	TGTGCCAGCAGCGCTCAGCCGGCATTCTACGAGCAGTACTTC
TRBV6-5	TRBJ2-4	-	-	CASKRSGIQYF	TGTGCCAGCAAACGTTCGGGCATTCAGTACTTC
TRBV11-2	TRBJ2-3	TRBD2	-	CASSQFGLAGGTDTQYF	TGTGCCAGCAGCCAATTTGGACTAGCGGGCGGCACAGATACGCAGTATTTT
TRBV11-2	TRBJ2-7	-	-	CASSLALGLNYEQYF	TGTGCCAGCAGCTTAGCACTAGGGTTGAACTACGAGCAGTACTTC
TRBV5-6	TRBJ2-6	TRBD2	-	CASSPGTSGRTGANVLTF	TGTGCCAGCAGCCCCGGGACTAGCGGGAGGACTGGGGCCAACGTCCTGACTTTC
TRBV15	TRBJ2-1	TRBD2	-	CATSRDLAGGMDEQFF	TGTGCCACCAGCAGAGATCTAGCGGGTGGAATGGATGAGCAGTTCTTC